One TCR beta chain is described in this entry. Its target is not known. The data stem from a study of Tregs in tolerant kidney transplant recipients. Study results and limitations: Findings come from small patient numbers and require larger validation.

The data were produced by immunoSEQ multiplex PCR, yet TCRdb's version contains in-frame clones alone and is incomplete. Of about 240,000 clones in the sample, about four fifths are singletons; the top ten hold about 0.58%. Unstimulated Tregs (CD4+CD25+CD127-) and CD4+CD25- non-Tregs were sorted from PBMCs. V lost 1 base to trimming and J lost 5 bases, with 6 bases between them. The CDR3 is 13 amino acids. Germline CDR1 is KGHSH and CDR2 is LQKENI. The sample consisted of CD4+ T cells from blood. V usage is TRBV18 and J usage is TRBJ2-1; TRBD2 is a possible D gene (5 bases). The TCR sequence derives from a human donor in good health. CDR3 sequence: CASSPLGDNEQFF. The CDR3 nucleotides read TGTGCCAGCTCACCACTCGGGGACAATGAGCAGTTCTTC.